A selection of T cell receptor beta chains follows, all from one sample in a study of shared clonotypes between healthy human individuals. Here immunoSEQ multiplex PCR was the method, and the copy in TCRdb shows in-frame clones only, minus some. Of about 1 million clones detected, under 80% appear once; the ten largest clones hold approximately 1.5%. The material sequenced was memory CD4+ T cells sorted from blood. The source of these receptors is a man between 18 and 29 years old in good health. CDR3s include the opening cysteine and the closing phenylalanine or tryptophan. D genes are given only for firm matches. Clone size is given for some rows only: seen once, a few or many times, or a class if the clone is expanded.

d_call: NA
clone_size: NA
v_call: TRBV2
j_call: TRBJ2-6
cdr3_nt: TGTGCCAGCAGCCCGGACAGCGGCTCTGGGGCCAACGTCCTGACTTTC
cdr3_aa: CASSPDSGSGANVLTF

d_call: TRBD2
clone_size: NA
v_call: TRBV30
j_call: TRBJ2-7
cdr3_nt: TGTGCCTGGAGGGGACTAGCTTACGAGCAGTACTTC
cdr3_aa: CAWRGLAYEQYF

d_call: TRBD1
clone_size: NA
v_call: TRBV6-5
j_call: TRBJ1-5
cdr3_nt: TGTGCCAGCAGGACAGGGGCGAAGGGCAATCAGCCCCAGCATTTT
cdr3_aa: CASRTGAKGNQPQHF

d_call: TRBD2
clone_size: NA
v_call: TRBV27
j_call: TRBJ2-2
cdr3_nt: TGTGCCAGCAGTTTTGAAGCGGGAGGGACCGGGGAGCTGTTTTTT
cdr3_aa: CASSFEAGGTGELFF

d_call: TRBD1
clone_size: NA
v_call: TRBV2
j_call: TRBJ1-4
cdr3_nt: TGTGCCAGCAGTGCGGGACAGGGTACTAATGAAAAACTGTTTTTT
cdr3_aa: CASSAGQGTNEKLFF

d_call: TRBD1
clone_size: NA
v_call: TRBV6-6
j_call: TRBJ2-7
cdr3_nt: TGTGCCAGCAGTTACTCGGGACAGGGAGGCGAGCAGTACTTC
cdr3_aa: CASSYSGQGGEQYF

d_call: NA
clone_size: NA
v_call: TRBV2
j_call: TRBJ1-5
cdr3_nt: TGTGCCAGCAGTGAAAAAGAGCTCCAAGCGCCCCAGCATTTT
cdr3_aa: CASSEKELQAPQHF

d_call: TRBD2
clone_size: NA
v_call: TRBV7-7
j_call: TRBJ2-5
cdr3_nt: TGTGCTAGCAGCGGCGGGGGGCCTGGAGAGACCCAGTACTTC
cdr3_aa: CASSGGGPGETQYF

d_call: NA
clone_size: NA
v_call: TRBV19
j_call: TRBJ1-4
cdr3_nt: TGTGCCAGTAGTAGGTACGACAGGCTCCTTGCAACTAATGAAAAACTGTTTTTT
cdr3_aa: CASSRYDRLLATNEKLFF

d_call: TRBD2
clone_size: once
v_call: TRBV6-6
j_call: TRBJ2-1
cdr3_nt: TGTGCCAGCACTGATAGCGGGAGTGGCGATGAGCAGTTCTTC
cdr3_aa: CASTDSGSGDEQFF

d_call: NA
clone_size: many
v_call: TRBV19
j_call: TRBJ2-6
cdr3_nt: TGTGCCAGTACCCCCCACAAGGGGGGCTCTGGGGCCAACGTCCTGACTTTC
cdr3_aa: CASTPHKGGSGANVLTF

d_call: TRBD2
clone_size: NA
v_call: TRBV5-6
j_call: TRBJ2-3
cdr3_nt: TGTGCCAGCAGCAAGACTAGCGCGGAAGATACGCAGTATTTT
cdr3_aa: CASSKTSAEDTQYF

d_call: NA
clone_size: once
v_call: TRBV10-3
j_call: TRBJ2-3
cdr3_nt: TGTGCCATCAAGGAGTTTCCCCCCGATACGCAGTATTTT
cdr3_aa: CAIKEFPPDTQYF

d_call: NA
clone_size: NA
v_call: TRBV7-2
j_call: TRBJ2-2
cdr3_nt: TGTGCCAGCAGCCCGCGCGGCGTGGGGGGCCACGGGGAGCTGTTTTTT
cdr3_aa: CASSPRGVGGHGELFF

d_call: TRBD2
clone_size: few
v_call: TRBV5-6
j_call: TRBJ2-7
cdr3_nt: TGTGCCAGCATCATGACTAGCGGGGGCTCCTACGAGCAGTACTTC
cdr3_aa: CASIMTSGGSYEQYF

d_call: TRBD2
clone_size: NA
v_call: TRBV5-1
j_call: TRBJ2-5
cdr3_nt: TGCGCCAGCAGCTTCGGGACTAGCGGGATTATTGCTCTGGAGACCCAGTACTTC
cdr3_aa: CASSFGTSGIIALETQYF

d_call: NA
clone_size: NA
v_call: TRBV6-5
j_call: TRBJ1-6
cdr3_nt: TGTGCCAGCAGTTACCAGAGCTCCTATAATTCACCCCTCCACTTT
cdr3_aa: CASSYQSSYNSPLHF

d_call: NA
clone_size: many
v_call: TRBV7-2
j_call: TRBJ2-7
cdr3_nt: TGTGCCAGCAGCTTTGGGAGAACCTACGAGCAGTACTTC
cdr3_aa: CASSFGRTYEQYF

d_call: NA
clone_size: NA
v_call: TRBV6-1
j_call: TRBJ2-7
cdr3_nt: TGTGCCAGCAGTGTAGGCACCCTCTACGAGCAGTACTTC
cdr3_aa: CASSVGTLYEQYF

d_call: NA
clone_size: few
v_call: TRBV9
j_call: TRBJ2-5
cdr3_nt: TGTGCCAGCAGCGTAGGACTCCAAGAGACCCAGTACTTC
cdr3_aa: CASSVGLQETQYF

d_call: NA
clone_size: NA
v_call: TRBV5-8
j_call: TRBJ2-7
cdr3_nt: TGTGCCAGCAACAGAGCCTCCTACGAGCAGTACTTC
cdr3_aa: CASNRASYEQYF

d_call: NA
clone_size: NA
v_call: TRBV7-2
j_call: TRBJ2-5
cdr3_nt: TGTGCCAGCAGCCTGGGGGCGGGACAGCAAGAGACCCAGTACTTC
cdr3_aa: CASSLGAGQQETQYF

d_call: TRBD2
clone_size: NA
v_call: TRBV4-3
j_call: TRBJ2-1
cdr3_nt: TGCGCCAGCAGCCAAGATTTTAGCGGGGCTAGCTCCTACAATGAGCAGTTCTTC
cdr3_aa: CASSQDFSGASSYNEQFF

d_call: NA
clone_size: NA
v_call: TRBV14
j_call: TRBJ1-4
cdr3_nt: TGTGCCAGCAGCCAAGGCAGCGGGAGTGAAAAACTGTTTTTT
cdr3_aa: CASSQGSGSEKLFF

d_call: NA
clone_size: NA
v_call: TRBV19
j_call: TRBJ2-7
cdr3_nt: TGTGCCAGTAGTATTCAGGGGAACGTCTACGAGCAGTACTTC
cdr3_aa: CASSIQGNVYEQYF

d_call: TRBD1
clone_size: NA
v_call: TRBV6-6
j_call: TRBJ2-2
cdr3_nt: TGTGCCAGCAGTTTACGACAGGGGGGGGCCGGGGAGCTGTTTTTT
cdr3_aa: CASSLRQGGAGELFF

d_call: NA
clone_size: once
v_call: TRBV28
j_call: TRBJ1-1
cdr3_nt: TGTGCCAGCGGGGAGAGGAAAGGAATGAAGACTGAAGCTTTCTTT
cdr3_aa: CASGERKGMKTEAFF

d_call: TRBD1
clone_size: NA
v_call: TRBV19
j_call: TRBJ2-2
cdr3_nt: TGTGCCAGTAGTATGGACAGGAAAACCGGGGAGCTGTTTTTT
cdr3_aa: CASSMDRKTGELFF

d_call: NA
clone_size: NA
v_call: TRBV7-2
j_call: TRBJ2-7
cdr3_nt: TGTGCCAGCAGCTTAGAGCCCACCTACGAGCAGTACTTC
cdr3_aa: CASSLEPTYEQYF

d_call: NA
clone_size: NA
v_call: TRBV5-1
j_call: TRBJ2-7
cdr3_nt: TGCGCCAGCAGCTTGGAGGGAAACTCCTACGAGCAGTACTTC
cdr3_aa: CASSLEGNSYEQYF

d_call: NA
clone_size: NA
v_call: TRBV10-3
j_call: TRBJ1-1
cdr3_nt: TGTGCCATCAGTGAGGGGGGAGTCACTGAAGCTTTCTTT
cdr3_aa: CAISEGGVTEAFF

d_call: NA
clone_size: few
v_call: TRBV19
j_call: TRBJ1-2
cdr3_nt: TGTGCCAGTGGAGGGATGTCGGTAACTGGCTACACCTTC
cdr3_aa: CASGGMSVTGYTF

d_call: NA
clone_size: once
v_call: TRBV10-3
j_call: TRBJ1-2
cdr3_nt: TGTGCCATCGGAGGTGGCGGGAACTATGGCTACACCTTC
cdr3_aa: CAIGGGGNYGYTF

d_call: TRBD2
clone_size: NA
v_call: TRBV30
j_call: TRBJ2-7
cdr3_nt: TGTGCCTGGAGTGTAAAGGGACTAGCGGAGCAGTACTTC
cdr3_aa: CAWSVKGLAEQYF

d_call: TRBD2
clone_size: NA
v_call: TRBV7-2
j_call: TRBJ2-3
cdr3_nt: TGTGCCAGCAACATCCGGACTAGCGGACAATCCACAGATACGCAGTATTTT
cdr3_aa: CASNIRTSGQSTDTQYF

d_call: NA
clone_size: NA
v_call: TRBV9
j_call: TRBJ1-6
cdr3_nt: TGTGCCAGCAGCCCAATGGGGGTACTGAATTCACCCCTCCACTTT
cdr3_aa: CASSPMGVLNSPLHF

d_call: TRBD2
clone_size: NA
v_call: TRBV5-1
j_call: TRBJ2-3
cdr3_nt: TGCGCCAGCAGCTTGGACGGGGGGGCCCCAGATACGCAGTATTTT
cdr3_aa: CASSLDGGAPDTQYF

d_call: TRBD1
clone_size: NA
v_call: TRBV4-1
j_call: TRBJ1-1
cdr3_nt: TGCGCCAGCAGCCAACTATCCGGGACAGGGGTATGGACTGAAGCTTTCTTT
cdr3_aa: CASSQLSGTGVWTEAFF

d_call: TRBD1
clone_size: NA
v_call: TRBV5-6
j_call: TRBJ2-1
cdr3_nt: TGTGCCAGCAGCTTGGCAGGGGGCTTTCGCAATGAGCAGTTCTTC
cdr3_aa: CASSLAGGFRNEQFF

d_call: NA
clone_size: NA
v_call: TRBV28
j_call: TRBJ1-2
cdr3_nt: TGTGCCAGCAGTTTATTTGGCAGGCTATATGGCTACACCTTC
cdr3_aa: CASSLFGRLYGYTF

d_call: NA
clone_size: NA
v_call: TRBV11-2
j_call: TRBJ2-3
cdr3_nt: TGTGCCAGCAGCTTAGTGGGTGGGGCGGCCCGCACAGATACGCAGTATTTT
cdr3_aa: CASSLVGGAARTDTQYF

d_call: NA
clone_size: NA
v_call: TRBV7-2
j_call: TRBJ2-1
cdr3_nt: TGTGCCAGCAGCTCCGCCGCCGATCTCCAGCAGTTCTTC
cdr3_aa: CASSSAADLQQFF

d_call: NA
clone_size: NA
v_call: TRBV30
j_call: TRBJ1-6
cdr3_nt: TGTGCCTGGAGTGGGAAGGCAGGCTATAATTCACCCCTCCACTTT
cdr3_aa: CAWSGKAGYNSPLHF

d_call: NA
clone_size: NA
v_call: TRBV19
j_call: TRBJ1-5
cdr3_nt: TGTGCCAGTAGTACTGTTAATAGCAATCAGCCCCAGCATTTT
cdr3_aa: CASSTVNSNQPQHF

d_call: NA
clone_size: NA
v_call: TRBV11-2
j_call: TRBJ1-3
cdr3_nt: TGTGCCAGCAGCCGGGTCGGCAGGCCAAACTCTGGAAACACCATATATTTT
cdr3_aa: CASSRVGRPNSGNTIYF

d_call: TRBD1
clone_size: NA
v_call: TRBV19
j_call: TRBJ2-7
cdr3_nt: TGTGCCAGTAGGGGCAGCGCGGACAGGGCTACAGAGCAGTACTTC
cdr3_aa: CASRGSADRATEQYF